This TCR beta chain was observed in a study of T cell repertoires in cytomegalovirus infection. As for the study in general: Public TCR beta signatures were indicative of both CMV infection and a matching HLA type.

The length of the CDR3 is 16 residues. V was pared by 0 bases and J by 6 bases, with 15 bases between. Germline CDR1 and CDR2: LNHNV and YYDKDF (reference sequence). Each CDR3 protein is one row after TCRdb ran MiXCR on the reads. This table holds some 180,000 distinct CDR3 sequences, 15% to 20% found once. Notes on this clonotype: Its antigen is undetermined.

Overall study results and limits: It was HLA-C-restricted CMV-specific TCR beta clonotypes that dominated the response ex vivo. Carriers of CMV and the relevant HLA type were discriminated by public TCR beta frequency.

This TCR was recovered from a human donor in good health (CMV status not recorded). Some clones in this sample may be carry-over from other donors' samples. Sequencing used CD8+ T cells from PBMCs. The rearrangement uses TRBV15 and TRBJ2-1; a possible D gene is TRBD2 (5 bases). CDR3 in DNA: TGTGCCACCAGCAGAGATTTGCTAGCTCGGGGCAATGAGCAGTTCTTC. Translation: CATSRDLLARGNEQFF.